The rows below give T cell receptor beta chains drawn from one sample of a study of cytomegalovirus exposure and HLA in healthy donors. Libraries were prepared by immunoSEQ multiplex PCR; TCRdb keeps only in-frame clonotypes and omits some of them. This table holds approximately 300,000 clones, roughly four fifths found once. Sample: PBMCs. These receptors originate from a woman aged 40 to 49 in good health and CMV-seropositive. Both conserved end residues are part of each CDR3. The D gene is left open where the match is weak. Where a row states a size, it is once, few, many or the class of an expanded clone; other rows omit it.

v_gene	abundance	j_gene	d_gene	CDR3nt	CDR3aa
TRBV5-1	NA	TRBJ1-1	NA	TGCGCCAGCAGCTTGGGCGGAGGGGTCGGCGCTGAAGCTTTCTTT	CASSLGGGVGAEAFF
TRBV29-1	once	TRBJ2-5	TRBD1	TGCAGCGTGGCCGGGACAGGGGGGGCCCCACAAGAGACCCAGTACTTC	CSVAGTGGAPQETQYF
TRBV28	once	TRBJ2-7	TRBD1	TGTGCCAGCAGATATGGGACAGATTACGAGCAGTACTTC	CASRYGTDYEQYF
TRBV10-3	NA	TRBJ2-6	NA	TGTGCCATCAGGCAGGGGTTAGACGGGGCCAACGTCCTGACTTTC	CAIRQGLDGANVLTF
TRBV4-1	few	TRBJ2-1	TRBD2	TGCGCCAGCAGCCAAGAAAGCGGGAGTAGGAGTGAGCAGTTCTTC	CASSQESGSRSEQFF
TRBV19	NA	TRBJ1-5	TRBD1	TGTGCCAGTAGTATAGGACAGGGGACCAATCAGCCCCAGCATTTT	CASSIGQGTNQPQHF
TRBV4-2	NA	TRBJ2-1	TRBD1	TGTGCCAGCAGCCAAAGGACAGGAGCCCACTACAATGAGCAGTTCTTC	CASSQRTGAHYNEQFF
TRBV7-9	NA	TRBJ2-5	TRBD1	TGTGCCAGCAGCCCAGGACAGGGGAGCCTCCAAGAGACCCAGTACTTC	CASSPGQGSLQETQYF
TRBV5-6	NA	TRBJ1-2	NA	TGTGCCAGCAGCTCATCGGGTAGGGAGGACTATGGCTACACCTTC	CASSSSGREDYGYTF
TRBV7-2	NA	TRBJ2-3	TRBD2	TGTGCCAGCAGCTTTAGCGGGAGGTTCGATACGCAGTATTTT	CASSFSGRFDTQYF
TRBV25-1	NA	TRBJ2-6	TRBD2	TGTGCCAGCAGCTCACTAGCGGGGTATTACTCTGGGGCCAACGTCCTGACTTTC	CASSSLAGYYSGANVLTF
TRBV7-9	NA	TRBJ2-2	TRBD1	TGTGCCAGCAGCTCCGACAGGGGCACCGGGGAGCTGTTTTTT	CASSSDRGTGELFF
TRBV10-3	NA	TRBJ2-5	TRBD1	TGTGCCATCAGTTCGACAGGGCAAGAGACCCAGTACTTC	CAISSTGQETQYF
TRBV11-3	NA	TRBJ2-3	NA	TGTGCCAGCAGTCCAGGGTCCCGACTTAACACAGATACGCAGTATTTT	CASSPGSRLNTDTQYF
TRBV7-9	NA	TRBJ2-1	NA	TGTGCCAGCAGCCTACAGGGTTTTAAGGATGAGCAGTTCTTC	CASSLQGFKDEQFF
TRBV6-5	NA	TRBJ1-2	TRBD1	TGTGCCAGCCGACAGGGCCACTATGGCTACACCTTC	CASRQGHYGYTF
TRBV6-5	NA	TRBJ2-1	TRBD2	TGTGCCAGCAGTTACGGACTAGCGGCCGCCTACAATGAGCAGTTCTTC	CASSYGLAAAYNEQFF
TRBV6-1	NA	TRBJ2-1	TRBD2	TGTGCCAGCAGGTTAGCGGGAGAGGGCTATGAGCAGTTCTTC	CASRLAGEGYEQFF
TRBV28	once	TRBJ2-1	NA	TGTGCCAGCAGTACCACACCCGGGACATTTTACAATGAGCAGTTCTTC	CASSTTPGTFYNEQFF
TRBV27	NA	TRBJ2-3	NA	TGTGCCAGCAGTTTTGAGGATACGCAGTATTTT	CASSFEDTQYF
TRBV4-2	few	TRBJ1-5	TRBD1	TGTGCCAGCAGCCAAAAAATGGACAGGGGGTATCAGCCCCAGCATTTT	CASSQKMDRGYQPQHF
TRBV7-2	NA	TRBJ1-2	TRBD1	TGTGCCAGCAGCTTGGACAGGGCCTATGGCTACACCTTC	CASSLDRAYGYTF
TRBV7-2	NA	TRBJ2-2	NA	TGTGCCAGCACTCACCTCCCCTCAGGGGCGGTAGGGAGCACCGGGGAGCTGTTTTTT	CASTHLPSGAVGSTGELFF
TRBV9	NA	TRBJ2-5	TRBD2	TGTGCCAGCAGCCCCATGACTAGCGGGGGACAAGAGACCCAGTACTTC	CASSPMTSGGQETQYF
TRBV4-3	few	TRBJ1-4	TRBD1	TGCGCCAGCAGCCAAGATAAGGGACAGGGCCTAATGGGAAAACTGTTTTTT	CASSQDKGQGLMGKLFF
TRBV29-1	NA	TRBJ1-4	TRBD1	TGCAGCGTTGCCCGACAGGGTCAGGAAAAACTGTTTTTT	CSVARQGQEKLFF
TRBV7-6	NA	TRBJ2-5	NA	TGTGCCAGCAGCTTAGTTTTCCTAGAGACCCAGTACTTC	CASSLVFLETQYF
TRBV7-8	NA	TRBJ1-4	NA	TGTGCCAGCAGCTTTACGGTTGGTATCGGTGAAAAACTGTTTTTT	CASSFTVGIGEKLFF
TRBV9	NA	TRBJ2-3	TRBD1	TGTGCCAGCAGCGTGGAACAGGGGCCCGATACGCAGTATTTT	CASSVEQGPDTQYF
TRBV7-2	NA	TRBJ2-6	TRBD2	TGTGCCAGCATGGGCGGGGGGCCGAGGGGGGCCAACGTCCTGACTTTC	CASMGGGPRGANVLTF
TRBV30	once	TRBJ2-6	TRBD1	TGTGCCCGGGACAGTACCTCTGGGGCCAACGTCCTGACTTTC	CARDSTSGANVLTF
TRBV18	NA	TRBJ2-5	NA	TGTGCCAGCTCACCTGGTTCCGGCCAAGAGACCCAGTACTTC	CASSPGSGQETQYF
TRBV29-1	NA	TRBJ1-1	TRBD1	TGCAGCGCCTACCGGACAGGGATTGGCACTGAAGCTTTCTTT	CSAYRTGIGTEAFF
TRBV10-3	NA	TRBJ2-1	NA	TGTGCCACCCGTGGAGCGGGGAGGGGGGGTACCTACAATGAGCAGTTCTTC	CATRGAGRGGTYNEQFF
TRBV7-9	NA	TRBJ1-6	TRBD1	TGTGCCAGCAGCCTAGGACAGGACTCGTCACCCCTCCACTTT	CASSLGQDSSPLHF
TRBV11-2	NA	TRBJ2-7	NA	TGTGCCAGCAGCTTAGGGGCGGGTAACGAGCAGTACTTC	CASSLGAGNEQYF
TRBV28	NA	TRBJ1-2	TRBD1	TGTGCCAGCAGTTTTCGGGACAGCTATGGCTACACCTTC	CASSFRDSYGYTF
TRBV7-2	once	TRBJ2-2	NA	TGTGCCAGCAGCCCCTGGCGGGTGAGCACCGGGGAGCTGTTTTTT	CASSPWRVSTGELFF
TRBV7-9	NA	TRBJ1-1	TRBD1	TGTGCCAGCAGCCGAACGGGACAGGGAAACACTGAAGCTTTCTTT	CASSRTGQGNTEAFF
TRBV5-4	NA	TRBJ1-1	NA	TGTGCCAGCAGCTCCGGGGTGATGATGAACACTGAAGCTTTCTTT	CASSSGVMMNTEAFF
TRBV30	NA	TRBJ2-1	TRBD2	TGTGCCTGGAGTGAATTTAAGGGACTAGCGGTATACAATGAGCAGTTCTTC	CAWSEFKGLAVYNEQFF
TRBV28	NA	TRBJ2-5	TRBD1	TGTGCCAGCCGATTCCGGGGCAGGGGGAATGAAGAGCAGTACTTC	CASRFRGRGNEEQYF
TRBV27	NA	TRBJ2-7	NA	TGTGCCAGCAGTTCCCTACGACAACCACCAACCTACGAGCAGTACTTC	CASSSLRQPPTYEQYF
TRBV7-2	NA	TRBJ2-1	NA	TGTGCCAGCAGCTTAGACAGGGATGATGAGCAGTTCTTC	CASSLDRDDEQFF
TRBV19	NA	TRBJ1-2	TRBD1	TGTGCCAGTAGTATAGCGGGACAGGGGTCCTCCTATGGCTACACCTTC	CASSIAGQGSSYGYTF
TRBV2	NA	TRBJ2-5	NA	TGTGCCAGCATCCTAGCCGAGACCCAGTACTTC	CASILAETQYF
TRBV4-3	NA	TRBJ1-1	TRBD1	TGCGCCAGCAGCCAGAACAGGGGTGACACTGAAGCTTTCTTT	CASSQNRGDTEAFF
TRBV18	NA	TRBJ2-2	NA	TGTGCCAGCTCACCCCTGACAGGACCGAACACCGGGGAGCTGTTTTTT	CASSPLTGPNTGELFF
TRBV18	NA	TRBJ1-5	NA	TGTGCCAGCTCACCAGGGCCCAATCAGCCCCAGCATTTT	CASSPGPNQPQHF
TRBV5-1	NA	TRBJ1-4	NA	TGCGCCAGCAGACCCGGGACTGTTAATGAAAAACTGTTTTTT	CASRPGTVNEKLFF
TRBV7-6	once	TRBJ2-1	NA	TGTGCCAGCAGCCTAGAGTTGGCGTTCTTC	CASSLELAFF
TRBV28	NA	TRBJ2-1	NA	TGTGCCAGCAGTTTAGGAACAGGGAAACAGTTCTTC	CASSLGTGKQFF
TRBV30	NA	TRBJ2-5	NA	TGTGCCTGGACCAGACAGAACCCTGACCCTTACCAAGAGACCCAGTACTTC	CAWTRQNPDPYQETQYF
TRBV4-3	NA	TRBJ2-5	NA	TGCGCCAGCAGCCAGGCTTCGGGGTCCCGGGAGACCCAGTACTTC	CASSQASGSRETQYF
TRBV25-1	NA	TRBJ1-2	NA	TGTGCCAGCAGCGGCGACAGCTTTAACTATGGCTACACCTTC	CASSGDSFNYGYTF
TRBV18	many	TRBJ1-1	TRBD1	TGTGCCAGCTCACCACAACAGGGGGACACTGAAGCTTTCTTT	CASSPQQGDTEAFF
TRBV21-1	NA	TRBJ1-5	NA	TGTGCCAGCAGCAAAGGACTTCGGGTTGAAGGGCCCCAGCATTTT	CASSKGLRVEGPQHF
TRBV30	once	TRBJ2-5	TRBD1	TGTGCCTGGAGTCCACAGGGGGGAAAGACCCAGTACTTC	CAWSPQGGKTQYF
TRBV19	NA	TRBJ2-7	NA	TGTGCCAGTAGTATCCGCAAACAGGAGAGCAAACGGCAGGAGCAGTACTTC	CASSIRKQESKRQEQYF
TRBV6-4	NA	TRBJ2-3	NA	TGTGCCAGCAGTGCTTCCAACGCGAAAGATACGCAGTATTTT	CASSASNAKDTQYF